This T cell receptor beta chain was sequenced during a study of cytomegalovirus exposure and HLA in healthy donors. Looking at the study overall: Early released data comprised 80 million to 100 million unique TCRs from HLA-typed donors.

This clone was found once. Its antigen remains unidentified. This CDR3 has 16 residues. The germline V gene has CDR1 LNHDA and CDR2 SQIVND (reference sequence). V trimming: 2 bases; J trimming: 3 bases; junction bases outside the gene matches: 6. Primers for the PCR totalled 60 Vbeta and 13 Jbeta. Sequenced by immunoSEQ multiplex PCR; TCRdb stores in-frame clones only, minus some. The sample records more than 130,000 clones, about 82% being singletons. The study, taken as a whole, reports: Associated with cytomegalovirus, according to the listing, were approximately 160 TCR beta chains.

V usage is TRBV19 and J usage is TRBJ1-1, with TRBD1 matching over 10 bases. This TCR was recovered from a man aged 30-40 years in good health and CMV-seronegative. The sample taken for sequencing was PBMCs. The CDR3 nucleotides are TGTGCCAGTAGTATAACCCGGACAGGGGGTCACACTGAAGCTTTCTTT. Translating gives CASSITRTGGHTEAFF.